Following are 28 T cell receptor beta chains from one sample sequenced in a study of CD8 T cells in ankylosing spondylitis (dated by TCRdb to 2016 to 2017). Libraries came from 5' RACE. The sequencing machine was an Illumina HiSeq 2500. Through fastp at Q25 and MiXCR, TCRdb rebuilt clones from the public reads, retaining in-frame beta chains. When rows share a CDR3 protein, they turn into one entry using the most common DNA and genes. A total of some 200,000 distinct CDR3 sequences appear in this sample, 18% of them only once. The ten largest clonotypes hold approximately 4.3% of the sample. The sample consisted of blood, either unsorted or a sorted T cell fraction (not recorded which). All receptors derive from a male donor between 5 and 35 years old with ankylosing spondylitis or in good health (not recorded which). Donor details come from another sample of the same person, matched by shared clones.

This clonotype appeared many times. Here the CDR3 DNA reads TGTGCCCCCCGGGGGGGGGGGACTAGCGGGAGCGGCCCAGATACGCAGTATTTT. Translated: CAPRGGGTSGSGPDTQYF. The chain carries TRBV11-3 and TRBJ2-3; 14 positions match TRBD2. V lost 11 bases to trimming and J lost 4 bases; unmatched junction nucleotides: 17. CDR3 length equals 18 residues. The germline V gene encodes CDR1 SGHNT and CDR2 YENEEA. The full variable domain, with the rest looked up from reference TRBV11-3 and TRBJ2-3, is EAGVVQSPRYKIIEKKQPVAFWCNPISGHNTLYWYLQNLGQGPELLIRYENEEAVDDSQLPKDRFSAERLKGVDSTLKIQPAELGDSAVYLCAPRGGGTSGSGPDTQYFGPGTRLTVL.

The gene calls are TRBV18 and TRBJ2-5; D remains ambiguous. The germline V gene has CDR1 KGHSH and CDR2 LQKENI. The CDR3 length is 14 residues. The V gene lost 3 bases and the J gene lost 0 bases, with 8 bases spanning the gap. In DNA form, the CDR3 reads TGTGCCAGCTCACCTAACGCGTACCAAGAGACCCAGTACTTC. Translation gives CASSPNAYQETQYF.

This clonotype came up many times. Written as DNA, the CDR3 is TGTGCCACCAGCAGAGAGGGTTTGGTTGGGGGCTCGTACGAGCAGTACTTC. It encodes CATSREGLVGGSYEQYF. The rearrangement joins TRBV15 to TRBJ2-7; D is perhaps TRBD1 (6 bases). The ends were cut back, 0 bases at V and 4 bases at J, with 19 bases in the middle. The length of the CDR3 is 17 residues. Germline-derived CDR1 and CDR2 are LNHNV and YYDKDF (reference sequence). The full variable domain, in which reference TRBV15 and TRBJ2-7 provide the parts outside the CDR3, is DAMVIQNPRYQVTQFGKPVTLSCSQTLNHNVMYWYQQKSSQAPKLLFHYYDKDFNNEADTPDNFQSRRPNTSFCFLDIRSPGLGDTAMYLCATSREGLVGGSYEQYFGPGTRLTVT.

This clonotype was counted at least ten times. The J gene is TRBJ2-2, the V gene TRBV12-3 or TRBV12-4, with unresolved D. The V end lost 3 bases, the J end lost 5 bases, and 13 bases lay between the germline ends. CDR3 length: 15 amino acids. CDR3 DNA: TGTGCCAGCAGTTTCTTGCAAGGAGATACCGGGGAGCTGTTTTTT. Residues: CASSFLQGDTGELFF.

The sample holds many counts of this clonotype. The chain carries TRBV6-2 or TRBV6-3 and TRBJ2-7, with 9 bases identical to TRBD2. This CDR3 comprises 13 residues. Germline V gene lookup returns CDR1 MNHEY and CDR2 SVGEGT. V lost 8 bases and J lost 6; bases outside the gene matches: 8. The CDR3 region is CASGLAGRGEQYV. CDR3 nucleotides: TGTGCCAGCGGGCTAGCGGGACGGGGCGAGCAGTACGTC.

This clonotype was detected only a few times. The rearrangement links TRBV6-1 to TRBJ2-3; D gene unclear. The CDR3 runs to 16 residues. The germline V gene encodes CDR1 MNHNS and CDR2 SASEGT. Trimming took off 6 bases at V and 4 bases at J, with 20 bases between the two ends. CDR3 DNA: TGTGCCAGCAGCTACCAGCCCACAAGTGGTCCAGATACGCAGTATTTT. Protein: CASSYQPTSGPDTQYF.

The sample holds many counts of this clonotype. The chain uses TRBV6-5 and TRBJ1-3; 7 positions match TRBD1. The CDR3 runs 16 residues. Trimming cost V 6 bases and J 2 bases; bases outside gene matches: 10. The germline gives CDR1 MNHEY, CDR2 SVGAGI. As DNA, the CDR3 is TGTGCCAGCAGCTCAATCGACAGGGTTGCTGGAAACACCATATATTTT. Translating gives CASSSIDRVAGNTIYF.

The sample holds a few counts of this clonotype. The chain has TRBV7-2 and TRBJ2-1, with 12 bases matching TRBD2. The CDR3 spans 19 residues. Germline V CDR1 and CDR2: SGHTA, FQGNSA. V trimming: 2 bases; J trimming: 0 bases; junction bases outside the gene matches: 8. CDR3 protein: CASSLRASGRDSSYNEQFF. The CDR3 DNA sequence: TGTGCCAGCAGCTTAAGGGCTAGCGGGAGGGACAGCTCCTACAATGAGCAGTTCTTC.

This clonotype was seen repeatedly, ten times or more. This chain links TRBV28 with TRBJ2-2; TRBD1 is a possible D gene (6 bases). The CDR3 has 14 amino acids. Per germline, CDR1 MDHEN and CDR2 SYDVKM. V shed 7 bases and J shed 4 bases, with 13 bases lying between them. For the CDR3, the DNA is TGTGCCAGCAATCCCGGGACACTCACCGGGGAGCTGTTTTTT. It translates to CASNPGTLTGELFF.

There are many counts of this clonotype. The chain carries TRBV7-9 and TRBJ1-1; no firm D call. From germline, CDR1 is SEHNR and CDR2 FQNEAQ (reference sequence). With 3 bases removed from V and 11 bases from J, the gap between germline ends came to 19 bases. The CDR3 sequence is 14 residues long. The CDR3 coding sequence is TGTGCCAGCAGCTTCGCAGGCCAAACTTTAGAGGCTTTCTTT. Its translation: CASSFAGQTLEAFF.

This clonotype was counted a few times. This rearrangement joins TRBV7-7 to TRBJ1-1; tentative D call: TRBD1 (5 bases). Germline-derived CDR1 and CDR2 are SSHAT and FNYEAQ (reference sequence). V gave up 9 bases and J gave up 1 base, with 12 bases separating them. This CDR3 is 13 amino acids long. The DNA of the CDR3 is TGTGCCAGGAGCGGGGCCAAGAACACTGAAGCTTTCTTT. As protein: CARSGAKNTEAFF.

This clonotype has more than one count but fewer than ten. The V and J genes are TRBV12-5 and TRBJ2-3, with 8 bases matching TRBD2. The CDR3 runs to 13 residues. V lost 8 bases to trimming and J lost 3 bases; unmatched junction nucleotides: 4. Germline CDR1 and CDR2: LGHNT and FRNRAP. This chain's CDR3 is CASRGLATDTQYF. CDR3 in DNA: TGTGCTAGTAGAGGACTAGCAACAGATACGCAGTATTTT.

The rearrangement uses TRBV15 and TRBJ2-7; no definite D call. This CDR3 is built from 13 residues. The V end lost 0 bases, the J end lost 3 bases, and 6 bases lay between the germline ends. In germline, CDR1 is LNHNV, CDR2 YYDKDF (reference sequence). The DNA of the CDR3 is TGTGCCACCAGCAGAGAGGGCAGCTACGAGCAGTACGTC. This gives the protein CATSREGSYEQYV.

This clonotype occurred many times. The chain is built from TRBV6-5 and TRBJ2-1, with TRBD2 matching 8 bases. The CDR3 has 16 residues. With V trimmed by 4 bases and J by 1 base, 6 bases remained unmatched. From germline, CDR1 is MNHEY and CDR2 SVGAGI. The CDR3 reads CASSSREGGSYNEQFF. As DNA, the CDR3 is TGTGCCAGCAGTTCCCGGGAGGGGGGATCCTACAATGAGCAGTTCTTC.

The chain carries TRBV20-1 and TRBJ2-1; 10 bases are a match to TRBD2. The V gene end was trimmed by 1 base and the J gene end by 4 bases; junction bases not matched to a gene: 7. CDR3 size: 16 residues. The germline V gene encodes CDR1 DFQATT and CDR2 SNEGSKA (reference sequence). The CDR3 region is CSARVIGLAVYNEQFF. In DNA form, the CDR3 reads TGCAGTGCTAGAGTTATCGGACTAGCGGTATACAATGAGCAGTTCTTC.

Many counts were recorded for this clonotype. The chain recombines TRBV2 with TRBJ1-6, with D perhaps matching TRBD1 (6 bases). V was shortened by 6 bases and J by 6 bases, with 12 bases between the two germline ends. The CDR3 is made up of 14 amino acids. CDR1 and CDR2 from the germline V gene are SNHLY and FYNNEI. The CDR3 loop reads CASRSGTLNSPLHF. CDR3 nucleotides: TGTGCCAGCAGATCCGGGACACTTAATTCACCCCTCCACTTT.

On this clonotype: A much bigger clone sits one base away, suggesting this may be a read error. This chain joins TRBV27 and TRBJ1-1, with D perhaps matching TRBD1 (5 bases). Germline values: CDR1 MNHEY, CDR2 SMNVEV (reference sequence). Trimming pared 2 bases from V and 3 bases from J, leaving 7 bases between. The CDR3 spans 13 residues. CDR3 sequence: CASSLRQHTEAFF. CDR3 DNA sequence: TGTGCCAGCAGTTTACGACAGCACACTGAAGCTTTCTTT.

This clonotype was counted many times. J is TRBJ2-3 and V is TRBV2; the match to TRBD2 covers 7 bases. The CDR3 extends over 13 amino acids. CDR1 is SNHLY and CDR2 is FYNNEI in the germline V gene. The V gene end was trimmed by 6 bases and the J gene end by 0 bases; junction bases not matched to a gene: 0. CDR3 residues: CASRAGSTDTQYF. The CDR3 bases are TGTGCCAGCAGAGCGGGAAGCACAGATACGCAGTATTTT.

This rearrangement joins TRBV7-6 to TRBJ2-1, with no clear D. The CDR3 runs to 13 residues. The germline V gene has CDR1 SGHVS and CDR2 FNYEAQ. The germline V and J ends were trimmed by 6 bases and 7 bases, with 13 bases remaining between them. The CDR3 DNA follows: TGTGCCAGCAGTCCCCGGCATAGGAATGAGCAGTTCTTC. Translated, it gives CASSPRHRNEQFF.

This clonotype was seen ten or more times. CDR3 nucleotides: TGTGCCAGCAGTCCCTTGGGGCCAGCTGGGGCCAACGTCCTGACTTTC. Amino acids: CASSPLGPAGANVLTF. The rearrangement links TRBV12-3 or TRBV12-4 to TRBJ2-6; weak D call: TRBD1 (5 bases). This CDR3 comprises 16 residues. V gave up 5 bases and J gave up 2 bases, with 13 bases separating them.

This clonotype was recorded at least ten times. Here the CDR3 reads CASSAWDRGNTEAFF. In DNA form, the CDR3 reads TGTGCCAGCAGCGCTTGGGACAGGGGGAACACTGAAGCTTTCTTT. The genes are TRBV7-9 and TRBJ1-1; 10 nucleotides agree with TRBD1. CDR1 and CDR2 from the germline V gene are SEHNR and FQNEAQ (reference sequence). The CDR3 has 15 residues. Trimming cost V 5 bases and J 1 base; bases outside gene matches: 4.

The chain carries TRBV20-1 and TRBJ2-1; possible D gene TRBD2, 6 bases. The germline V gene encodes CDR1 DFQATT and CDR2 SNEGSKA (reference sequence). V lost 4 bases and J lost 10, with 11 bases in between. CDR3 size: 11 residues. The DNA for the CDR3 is TGCAGTGCTACCCGACTAGTCGAGCAGTTCTTC. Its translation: CSATRLVEQFF.

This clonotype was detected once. The CDR3 sequence: CSARDGLGIAGELFF. The CDR3 nucleotides are TGCAGTGCTAGAGACGGGCTAGGGATCGCCGGGGAGCTGTTTTTT. The chain has TRBV20-1 and TRBJ2-2; D is unresolved. The germline V gene has CDR1 DFQATT and CDR2 SNEGSKA (reference sequence). CDR3 length equals 15 residues. V was pared by 0 bases and J by 6 bases, with 14 bases between.

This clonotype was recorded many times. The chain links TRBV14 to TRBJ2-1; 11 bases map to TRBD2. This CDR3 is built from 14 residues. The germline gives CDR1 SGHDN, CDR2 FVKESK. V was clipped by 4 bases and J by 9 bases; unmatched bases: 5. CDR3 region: CASSLLAGGVEQFF. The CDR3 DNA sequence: TGTGCCAGCAGCCTCTTAGCGGGAGGGGTTGAGCAGTTCTTC.

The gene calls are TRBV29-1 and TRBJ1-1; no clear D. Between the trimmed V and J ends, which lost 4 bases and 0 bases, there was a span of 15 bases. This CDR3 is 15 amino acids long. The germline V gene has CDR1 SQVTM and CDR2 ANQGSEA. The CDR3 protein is CSVVPERLMNTEAFF. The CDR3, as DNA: TGCAGCGTTGTTCCGGAACGGCTCATGAACACTGAAGCTTTCTTT.

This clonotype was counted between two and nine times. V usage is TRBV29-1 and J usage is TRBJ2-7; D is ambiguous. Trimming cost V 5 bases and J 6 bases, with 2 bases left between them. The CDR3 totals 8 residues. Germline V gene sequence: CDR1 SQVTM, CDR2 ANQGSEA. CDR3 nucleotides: TGCAGCGTTCCCGAGCAGTACGTC. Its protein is CSVPEQYV.

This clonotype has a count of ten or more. The CDR3 loop is CASSEGVDTQYF. The CDR3 nucleotides read TGTGCCAGCAGTGAAGGGGTGGATACGCAGTATTTT. The chain has TRBV2 and TRBJ2-3; D remains unclear. This CDR3 region has 12 residues. CDR1 and CDR2 from the germline V gene are SNHLY and FYNNEI. The V and J ends lost 1 base and 6 bases respectively, with 5 bases between them.

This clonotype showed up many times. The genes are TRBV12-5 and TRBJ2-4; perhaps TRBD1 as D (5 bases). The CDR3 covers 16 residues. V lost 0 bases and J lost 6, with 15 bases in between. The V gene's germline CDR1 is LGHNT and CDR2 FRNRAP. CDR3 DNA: TGTGCTAGTGGTTTGGTACTCGGCCGACAGAGAAACATTCAGTACTTC. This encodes CASGLVLGRQRNIQYF.